The 27 T cell receptor beta chains below come from one sample, sequenced in a study of T cell repertoires in cytomegalovirus infection. From the reads, TCRdb called clonotypes with MiXCR, one entry per CDR3 protein. Seen here are hundreds of thousands of distinct CDR3 sequences, around 11% observed once, and the top ten hold 10%. Sequencing was performed on PBMCs. Receptor source: a human donor in good health (CMV status not recorded). Some clones in this sample may be carry-over from other donors' samples.

The chain has TRBV11-3 and TRBJ2-1, with TRBD1 as a possible D gene (5 bases). Trimming left V 0 bases short and J 4 bases short, with 10 bases between. CDR3 length equals 15 residues. The germline gives CDR1 SGHNT, CDR2 YENEEA. CDR3 residues: CASSLERQGYNEQFF. CDR3 bases: TGTGCCAGCAGCTTAGAACGGCAGGGATACAATGAGCAGTTCTTC.

Many counts were recorded for this clonotype. The J gene is TRBJ2-7, the V gene TRBV7-8, with TRBD2 identical over 7 bases. The trim removed 1 base at V and 1 base at J, leaving 1 base unmatched. Germline lookup yields CDR1 SGHVS and CDR2 FQNEAQ. This CDR3 spans 14 amino acids. The CDR3 loop is CASSLEAGSYEQYF. CDR3 in DNA: TGTGCCAGCAGCTTAGAAGCGGGATCCTACGAGCAGTACTTC.

V gene TRBV29-1 combines with J gene TRBJ2-3, with TRBD2 matching over 8 bases. Germline V gene lookup returns CDR1 SQVTM and CDR2 ANQGSEA. V shed 7 bases and J 4 bases; nucleotides not matched to a gene: 7. The CDR3 length is 13 residues. CDR3 sequence: CSAGGASADTQYF. The DNA for the CDR3 is TGCAGCGCCGGGGGGGCTTCGGCAGATACGCAGTATTTT.

In its sample, this clonotype was seen many times. The chain links TRBV6-2 or TRBV6-3 to TRBJ1-1, with TRBD1 as a possible D gene (5 bases). The length of the CDR3 is 13 residues. The V gene lost 4 bases and the J gene lost 5 bases, with 11 bases spanning the gap. CDR1 and CDR2 from the germline V gene are MNHEY and SVGEGT. The chain's CDR3 is CASSSNGGTEAFF. The CDR3 region has the DNA TGTGCCAGCAGTTCCAACGGGGGGACTGAAGCTTTCTTT.

The chain couples TRBV9 to TRBJ1-2; D uncertain. The CDR3 has 13 residues. V lost 3 bases to trimming and J lost 8 bases, with 14 bases between them. Germline V gene data show CDR1 as SGDLS and CDR2 as YYNGEE. The CDR3 DNA reads as TGTGCCAGCAGCGACGAAGTGGGGTTAGGCTACACCTTC. This gives the protein CASSDEVGLGYTF.

This clonotype was seen ten or more times. The genes are TRBV12-3 or TRBV12-4 and TRBJ1-2; the D is unclear. V dropped 3 bases and J dropped 7 bases, with 12 bases sitting between them. The CDR3 is made up of 13 amino acids. Written as DNA, the CDR3 is TGTGCCAGCAGTTTTGAAAGGGAGCTTGGCTACACCTTC. Translated: CASSFERELGYTF.

This clonotype was detected many times. This rearrangement joins TRBV23-1 to TRBJ2-1; 11 nucleotides agree with TRBD2. TRBV23-1 is sorted into the ORF group, with uncertain function. V was pared by 2 bases and J by 0 bases, with 15 bases of the junction left unmatched. This CDR3 comprises 21 residues. The CDR3 protein is CASSQRETGTSGPSSYNEQFF. The CDR3 DNA reads as TGCGCCAGCAGTCAAAGAGAGACCGGGACTAGCGGCCCTAGCTCCTACAATGAGCAGTTCTTC.

The table lists this clonotype with many counts. V gene TRBV5-6 combines with J gene TRBJ2-1, with 10 positions matching TRBD2. The V segment lost 4 bases and the J segment 0 bases; nucleotides outside the gene matches: 13. The CDR3 is 19 amino acids. Germline lookup yields CDR1 SGHDT and CDR2 YYEEEE. Written as DNA, the CDR3 is TGTGCCAGCAGCCGGACTAGCGGAAGCGCTAAGGGCTCCTACAATGAGCAGTTCTTC. Protein: CASSRTSGSAKGSYNEQFF.

This clonotype was observed at least ten times. The rearrangement joins TRBV11-2 to TRBJ2-7; TRBD2 agrees at 8 bases. Germline trimming cut 2 bases from V and 0 bases from J; bases unmatched to any gene: 6. This CDR3 comprises 16 residues. Germline-derived CDR1 and CDR2 are SGHAT and FQNNGV. CDR3 DNA: TGTGCCAGCAGCTTAACCCCTAGCGGGCCCTCCTACGAGCAGTACTTC. This codes for CASSLTPSGPSYEQYF. The full variable domain, with the rest looked up from reference TRBV11-2 and TRBJ2-7, is EAGVAQSPRYKIIEKRQSVAFWCNPISGHATLYWYQQILGQGPKLLIQFQNNGVVDDSQLPKDRFSAERLKGVDSTLKIQPAKLEDSAVYLCASSLTPSGPSYEQYFGPGTRLTVT.

This clonotype was seen repeatedly, ten times or more. The chain is built from TRBV28 and TRBJ2-3; no clear D gene. Germline lookup yields CDR1 MDHEN and CDR2 SYDVKM. V was cut by 6 bases and J by 0 bases, with 7 bases left in between. The CDR3 extends over 13 amino acids. The CDR3 region has the DNA TGTGCCAGCAGGGCTCCTAGCACAGATACGCAGTATTTT. Residues: CASRAPSTDTQYF. Full variable domain (remainder filled in from reference TRBV28 and TRBJ2-3): DVKVTQSSRYLVKRTGEKVFLECVQDMDHENMFWYRQDPGLGLRLIYFSYDVKMKEKGDIPEGYSVSREKKERFSLILESASTNQTSMYLCASRAPSTDTQYFGPGTRLTVL.

This clonotype showed up many times. This chain links TRBV7-8 with TRBJ2-5; a possible D gene is TRBD2 (7 bases). The CDR3 length is 17 residues. Trimming took off 1 base at V and 5 bases at J, with 20 bases between the two ends. Germline V gives CDR1 SGHVS, CDR2 FQNEAQ. CDR3 in amino acids: CASSLGIAGPQGETQYF. The CDR3 bases are TGTGCCAGCAGCTTAGGGATAGCGGGCCCCCAGGGGGAGACCCAGTACTTC.

This clonotype has only a few counts. This chain links TRBV5-4 with TRBJ2-5; D remains ambiguous. V was trimmed by 0 bases and J by 4 bases, leaving 4 bases between them. CDR1 is SGHNT and CDR2 is YYREEE in the germline V gene (reference sequence). The CDR3 spans 12 residues. CDR3 in DNA: TGTGCCAGCAGCTTGGCCATAGAGACCCAGTACTTC. Its translation is CASSLAIETQYF.

The table lists this clonotype with many counts. J is TRBJ1-1 and V is TRBV2; TRBD1 aligns across 8 bases. V was pared by 7 bases and J by 4 bases, with 2 bases of the junction left unmatched. The CDR3 consists of 12 residues. Germline V CDR1 and CDR2: SNHLY, FYNNEI. This chain's CDR3 is CASTGQATEAFF. The DNA of the CDR3 is TGTGCCAGCACGGGACAGGCCACTGAAGCTTTCTTT.

About this clonotype itself: At one end, the junction sequence differs from germline, possibly due to a read error. V and J are TRBV7-7 and TRBJ2-1; TRBD2 matches at 8 bases. This CDR3 is built from 13 residues. CDR1 is SSHAT, CDR2 FNYEAQ, per germline (reference sequence). For the CDR3, the DNA is TGTGCTAGCAGCCATAGCGGGATGAATGAGCAGTTCTTC. It is translated as CASSHSGMNEQFF.

This clonotype occurred many times. V is TRBV7-3 and J is TRBJ2-3; TRBD1 matches 8 bases. Germline V gives CDR1 SGHTA, CDR2 FQGTGA. This CDR3 comprises 17 residues. V lost 1 base and J lost 1; bases outside the gene matches: 7. The CDR3 spells CASSLNPLTGGTDTQYF. DNA of the CDR3: TGTGCCAGCAGCTTAAACCCGTTGACAGGGGGCACAGATACGCAGTATTTT. The full variable domain, rest sourced from reference TRBV7-3 and TRBJ2-3, is GAGVSQTPSNKVTEKGKYVELRCDPISGHTALYWYRQSLGQGPEFLIYFQGTGAADDSGLPNDRFFAVRPEGSVSTLKIQRTERGDSAVYLCASSLNPLTGGTDTQYFGPGTRLTVL.

The chain joins TRBV7-9 to TRBJ2-1; 8 bases match TRBD2. From germline, CDR1 is SEHNR and CDR2 FQNEAQ (reference sequence). The junction had 7 bases not matched to a gene; V was cut back by 2 bases and J by 4 bases. The CDR3 totals 16 residues. The CDR3, as DNA: TGTGCCAGCAGCTTAATAATCGGGACTAGGTACAATGAGCAGTTCTTC. This gives the protein CASSLIIGTRYNEQFF.

This clonotype has more than one count but fewer than ten. The V gene is TRBV15, the J gene TRBJ2-5; D remains unclear. Looked up from germline, CDR1 is LNHNV and CDR2 is YYDKDF (reference sequence). This CDR3 comprises 16 residues. V lost 2 bases and J 5 bases, leaving 18 bases between the germline ends. The CDR3 bases are TGTGCCACCAGCAGACCATTTGGGCCTCCCGGGGAGACCCAGTACTTC. Translating gives CATSRPFGPPGETQYF. Full variable domain (outside the CDR3, taken from reference TRBV15 and TRBJ2-5): DAMVIQNPRYQVTQFGKPVTLSCSQTLNHNVMYWYQQKSSQAPKLLFHYYDKDFNNEADTPDNFQSRRPNTSFCFLDIRSPGLGDTAMYLCATSRPFGPPGETQYFGPGTRLLVL.

J is TRBJ1-6 and V is TRBV20-1; the match to TRBD1 covers 7 bases. The CDR3 is 16 amino acids. CDR1 is DFQATT, CDR2 SNEGSKA, per germline (reference sequence). Germline trimming cut 7 bases from V and 9 bases from J; bases unmatched to any gene: 18. CDR3 coding DNA: TGCAGTGGGGACAGAGGGCTGAGGGTCAGAAGTTCACCCCTCCACTTT. Its translation is CSGDRGLRVRSSPLHF.

This clonotype occurred many times. This chain links TRBV7-9 with TRBJ1-3, with no clear D. CDR3 length equals 13 residues. CDR1 is SEHNR, CDR2 FQNEAQ, per germline (reference sequence). Deletions cut 5 bases from V and 3 bases from J, with 8 bases between. The CDR3 loop reads CASSPQSGNTIYF. DNA of the CDR3: TGTGCCAGCAGCCCTCAAAGTGGAAACACCATATATTTT.

This clonotype appeared many times. The CDR3 bases are TGTGCCAGCAGCCAACCCCAGGGACGAGCGCATCGGGAGACCCAGTACTTC. Translation: CASSQPQGRAHRETQYF. The rearrangement uses TRBV4-2 and TRBJ2-5; the D gene could be TRBD1 or TRBD2 (5 bases each). V was pared by 2 bases and J by 5 bases, with 21 bases between. The CDR3 extends over 17 amino acids. Germline V gene lookup returns CDR1 LGHNA and CDR2 YNFKEQ.

The chain recombines TRBV15 with TRBJ1-3, with D hard to call. The CDR3 is made up of 15 amino acids. The ends were cut back, 0 bases at V and 1 base at J, with 7 bases in the middle. Per the germline V gene, CDR1 is LNHNV and CDR2 is YYDKDF (reference sequence). The CDR3 bases are TGTGCCACCAGCAGAGATGGAGGATCTGGAAACACCATATATTTT. Its translation: CATSRDGGSGNTIYF.

This clonotype came up many times. The chain has TRBV7-9 and TRBJ1-2; 8 positions agree with TRBD1. This CDR3 is built from 13 residues. The germline gives CDR1 SEHNR, CDR2 FQNEAQ (reference sequence). Trimming cost V 10 bases and J 2 bases; bases outside gene matches: 6. In nucleotides, the CDR3 is TGTGCCATCCCGGACAGGGCCAACTATGGCTACACCTTC. The encoded protein is CAIPDRANYGYTF.

This clonotype occurred many times. J is TRBJ1-5 and V is TRBV6-1; D unresolved. The V gene lost 3 bases and the J gene lost 11 bases, with 14 bases spanning the gap. This CDR3 comprises 13 residues. Germline values: CDR1 MNHNS, CDR2 SASEGT. The CDR3 DNA follows: TGTGCCAGCAGTGAGGGGATTGAATGGACCCAGCATTTT. This sequence encodes CASSEGIEWTQHF.

In this sample, this clonotype turned up many times. The chain combines TRBV7-8 with TRBJ2-7; D is perhaps TRBD1 or TRBD2 (5 bases each). V lost 5 bases and J 4 bases, leaving 18 bases between the germline ends. Germline CDR1 and CDR2: SGHVS and FQNEAQ. This CDR3 contains 15 residues. The CDR3 loop reads CASSARDLSFYEQYF. The DNA of the CDR3 is TGTGCCAGCAGCGCCCGGGACCTTTCCTTTTACGAGCAGTACTTC. Using reference TRBV7-8 and TRBJ2-7 for the parts outside the CDR3, the full variable domain is GAGVSQSPRYKVAKRGQDVALRCDPISGHVSLFWYQQALGQGPEFLTYFQNEAQLDKSGLPSDRFFAERPEGSVSTLKIQRTQQEDSAVYLCASSARDLSFYEQYFGPGTRLTVT.

This clonotype showed up many times. The chain joins TRBV29-1 to TRBJ2-2; 10 bases agree with TRBD1. The CDR3 spans 16 residues. With V trimmed by 0 bases and J by 6 bases, 7 bases remained unmatched. Germline CDR1 SQVTM, CDR2 ANQGSEA. CDR3 DNA sequence: TGCAGCGTTGAAGACCCCGGGACAGGGGACGCCGGGGAGCTGTTTTTT. It yields the protein CSVEDPGTGDAGELFF.

This clonotype was detected ten times or more. The chain couples TRBV24-1 to TRBJ2-3; perhaps D is TRBD1 or TRBD2 (5 bases each). Between the trimmed V and J ends, which lost 4 bases and 1 base, there was a span of 14 bases. Per the germline V gene, CDR1 is KGHDR and CDR2 is SFDVKD. CDR3 size: 16 residues. As DNA, the CDR3 is TGTGCCACCAGTGAGATCGCCTGGGACGGCACAGATACGCAGTATTTT. Protein sequence: CATSEIAWDGTDTQYF.

This clonotype was seen more than once but under ten times. The CDR3 sequence is CASSLRVAGAQETQYF. The CDR3 DNA follows: TGTGCCAGCAGCTTAAGGGTAGCGGGGGCCCAAGAGACCCAGTACTTC. V gene TRBV7-8 combines with J gene TRBJ2-5; 9 bases are shared with TRBD2. Per the germline V gene, CDR1 is SGHVS and CDR2 is FQNEAQ. The CDR3 covers 16 residues. The junction had 5 bases not matched to a gene; V was cut back by 2 bases and J by 1 base.